These 23 T cell receptor beta chains were all obtained from the same sample, sequenced in a study of blood T cell repertoires in COVID-19. Libraries were prepared by immunoSEQ multiplex PCR; TCRdb keeps only in-frame clonotypes and omits some of them. This sample has a few hundred thousand clones, with roughly 82% found just once. The sample comprised peripheral blood. These receptors came from a human donor in a cohort sampled during active COVID-19.

The chain combines TRBV27 with TRBJ2-7, with TRBD1 as a possible D gene (6 bases). The germline CDR1 and CDR2 sequences are MNHEY and SMNVEV (reference sequence). CDR3 length equals 13 residues. Deletions cut 0 bases from V and 6 bases from J, with 9 bases between. The CDR3 nucleotides are TGTGCCAGCAGTTTATCCTGGGGGCGCGAGCAGTACTTC. This codes for CASSLSWGREQYF.

A few counts support this clone. The rearrangement joins TRBV6-6 to TRBJ2-2, with unresolved D. Trimming pared 5 bases from V and 7 bases from J, leaving 14 bases between. The CDR3 loop spans 14 amino acids. The germline V gene encodes CDR1 MNHNY and CDR2 SVGAGI (reference sequence). CDR3 in DNA: TGTGCCAGCAGTAATGATCTGGTCGGCGGGGAGCTGTTTTTT. It codes for CASSNDLVGGELFF.

The J gene is TRBJ2-2, the V gene TRBV27, with TRBD1 matching over 7 bases. The CDR3 is 14 amino acids. Germline values: CDR1 MNHEY, CDR2 SMNVEV (reference sequence). Unmatched junction bases numbered 6, after V lost 6 bases and J lost 5 bases. The DNA for the CDR3 is TGTGCCAGCAGGACAGGGAGAAGGACCGGGGAGCTGTTTTTT. Translated: CASRTGRRTGELFF.

This clone was observed a single time. The chain couples TRBV28 to TRBJ1-1, with TRBD1 matching 10 bases. This CDR3 comprises 15 residues. V was pared by 3 bases and J by 4 bases, with 5 bases of the junction left unmatched. Germline V gene lookup returns CDR1 MDHEN and CDR2 SYDVKM. The CDR3 region has the DNA TGTGCCAGCAGTTTGCTGACAGGGGGCCGCACTGAAGCTTTCTTT. Amino acid sequence: CASSLLTGGRTEAFF.

This clone was seen only a few times. This sequence joins TRBV7-9 and TRBJ2-1; D may be TRBD2 (5 bases). CDR1 and CDR2 from the germline V gene are SEHNR and FQNEAQ (reference sequence). CDR3 length equals 14 residues. The CDR3 spells CTGDVVVSANEQFF. In DNA, the CDR3 is TGTACCGGGGATGTAGTCGTTTCTGCCAATGAGCAGTTCTTC. The entire variable domain, with the rest obtained from reference TRBV7-9 and TRBJ2-1, is as follows: DTGVSQNPRHKITKRGQNVTFRCDPISEHNRLYWYRQTLGQGPEFLTYFQNEAQLEKSRLLSDRFSAERPKGSFSTLEIQRTEQGDSAMYLCTGDVVVSANEQFFGPGTRLTVL.

As regards this clone: At one end, the junction sequence differs from germline, possibly due to a read error. The chain joins TRBV5-8 to TRBJ1-1, with D maybe TRBD1 (6 bases). The CDR3 consists of 15 residues. In germline, CDR1 is SGHTS, CDR2 YDEGEE. The CDR3 DNA sequence: TGTGCCAGCAGCTACCACCGGGACGGGGGGCGACAATGGATCTTT. It codes for CASSYHRDGGRQWIF.

The chain carries TRBV5-1 and TRBJ2-3, with 9 bases fitting TRBD1. V lost 4 bases and J lost 1; bases outside the gene matches: 4. This CDR3 spans 15 amino acids. Germline V CDR1 and CDR2: SGHRS, YFSETQ. CDR3 bases: TGCGCCAGCAGCGTCCGGGACAGGGGCACAGATACGCAGTATTTT. Translating gives CASSVRDRGTDTQYF.

This clone was counted a single time. The same CDR3 can be traced to other DNA sequences in this sample. The rearrangement links TRBV9 to TRBJ2-3; a possible D gene is TRBD1 (5 bases). The germline V gene has CDR1 SGDLS and CDR2 YYNGEE. The CDR3 runs 13 residues. V gave up 1 base and J gave up 3 bases, with 6 bases separating them. CDR3 protein: CASSVQGTDTQYF. CDR3 bases: TGTGCCAGCAGCGTACAGGGAACAGATACGCAGTATTTT.

This chain links TRBV6-6 with TRBJ2-3, with 7 bases lining up with TRBD1. The CDR3 covers 13 residues. The germline CDR1 and CDR2 sequences are MNHNY and SVGAGI (reference sequence). V was clipped by 5 bases and J by 5 bases; unmatched bases: 4. CDR3: CASSAYRGDTQYF. The CDR3 DNA is TGTGCCAGCAGTGCCTACAGGGGAGATACGCAGTATTTT.

This chain links TRBV4-2 with TRBJ2-7, with TRBD2 identical over 10 bases. The CDR3 length is 17 residues. Germline CDR1 is LGHNA and CDR2 is YNFKEQ. V lost 1 base and J lost 0; bases outside the gene matches: 6. For the CDR3, the DNA is TGTGCCAGCAGCCAAGTGAAGCGGGAGGGGAGCTCCTACGAGCAGTACTTC. This codes for CASSQVKREGSSYEQYF.

CDR3 nucleotide sequence: TGCGCCAGCAGCCAAGTCCACAGCCCAGGCTCCTACGAGCAGTACTTC. As protein: CASSQVHSPGSYEQYF. The chain is built from TRBV4-1 and TRBJ2-7; no clear D gene. V gave up 1 base and J gave up 0 bases, with 13 bases separating them. CDR1 and CDR2 from the germline V gene are MGHRA and YSYEKL. The CDR3 totals 16 residues.

This clone was recorded once. This chain connects TRBV5-5 to TRBJ2-5; TRBD1 might be the D (6 bases). Germline assignment: CDR1 SGHKS and CDR2 YYEKEE (reference sequence). Trimming removed 0 bases from V and 7 bases from J, with 16 bases in between. The CDR3 sequence is 15 residues long. This chain's CDR3 is CASSLVGQTFGTQYF. In nucleotides, the CDR3 is TGTGCCAGCAGCTTGGTCGGACAGACTTTCGGGACCCAGTACTTC.

As for this clone: Other nucleotide sequences from this sample produce the same CDR3. The gene calls are TRBV18 and TRBJ2-5; D gene unclear. Germline-derived CDR1 and CDR2 are KGHSH and LQKENI. The CDR3 spans 13 residues. The ends were cut back, 3 bases at V and 1 base at J, with 6 bases in the middle. CDR3 protein: CASSPTRQETQYF. CDR3 sequence (DNA): TGTGCCAGCTCACCGACACGCCAAGAGACCCAGTACTTC.

The chain has TRBV2 and TRBJ2-2, with D perhaps TRBD1 (6 bases). Trimming shortened V by 4 bases and J by 7 bases, and 7 bases separated the two germline ends. Germline loops: CDR1 SNHLY, CDR2 FYNNEI. This CDR3 comprises 12 residues. The CDR3 region has the DNA TGTGCCAGCAGTGGCAGGGGCGGGGAGCTGTTTTTT. As protein: CASSGRGGELFF.

The chain joins TRBV14 to TRBJ2-5; possibly TRBD1 for D (6 bases). The CDR3 has 16 residues. The germline CDR1 and CDR2 sequences are SGHDN and FVKESK. V lost 1 base and J 5 bases, leaving 17 bases between the germline ends. The CDR3 coding sequence is TGTGCCAGCAGCCAAGGGCTCCCCAGGGGCAGGGAGACCCAGTACTTC. This translates into CASSQGLPRGRETQYF.

This sequence joins TRBV7-9 and TRBJ1-1; 9 nucleotides align to TRBD1. Germline-derived CDR1 and CDR2 are SEHNR and FQNEAQ (reference sequence). V shed 5 bases, J shed 1 base, and the junction held 5 bases outside the gene matches. The CDR3 extends over 15 amino acids. CDR3 amino acids: CASSGTGGANTEAFF. CDR3 DNA: TGTGCCAGCAGCGGAACAGGGGGCGCGAACACTGAAGCTTTCTTT.

This chain uses TRBV18 with TRBJ2-5; 9 bases are shared with TRBD1. The CDR3 is 17 residues long. CDR1 is KGHSH and CDR2 is LQKENI in the germline V gene. V was clipped by 1 base and J by 3 bases; unmatched bases: 9. CDR3 amino acids: CASSPRLTGGPKETQYF. The CDR3 DNA sequence: TGTGCCAGCTCACCACGGCTGACAGGGGGGCCCAAAGAGACCCAGTACTTC.

The rearrangement links TRBV3-1 (or the pseudogene TRBV3-2) to TRBJ2-5; D possibly corresponds to TRBD2 (7 bases). Germline CDR1 reads LGHDT; CDR2 reads YNNKEL (reference sequence). The V and J ends lost 1 base and 3 bases respectively, with 15 bases between them. The CDR3 is 16 amino acids. The CDR3 reads CASSQGGGVGKETQYF. The CDR3 DNA is TGTGCCAGCAGCCAAGGGGGGGGCGTAGGTAAAGAGACCCAGTACTTC.

This chain uses TRBV7-6 with TRBJ2-7; D may be TRBD2 (6 bases). Germline V gene sequence: CDR1 SGHVS, CDR2 FNYEAQ. The CDR3 covers 15 residues. The V end was cut by 5 bases, the J end by 5 bases, with 19 bases between. The CDR3 is CASSRRGYRSDEQYF. DNA for the CDR3: TGTGCCAGCAGCCGGCGGGGATACCGATCCGACGAGCAGTACTTC.

For this clone: Other DNA sequences from this sample encode an identical CDR3 as well. The J gene is TRBJ2-7, the V gene TRBV12-3 or TRBV12-4; possibly TRBD1 for D (6 bases). CDR3 length: 12 amino acids. The V gene lost 6 bases and the J gene lost 4 bases, with 10 bases spanning the gap. The CDR3 spells CASSLQGYEQYF. The DNA for the CDR3 is TGTGCCAGCAGCCTACAGGGTTACGAGCAGTACTTC.

This chain connects TRBV5-6 to TRBJ2-7; D is uncertain. The CDR3 is 15 residues long. The V gene lost 1 base and the J gene lost 0 bases, with 11 bases spanning the gap. CDR1 and CDR2 (germline): SGHDT, YYEEEE. The CDR3 protein is CASSLFGHNSYEQYF. CDR3 in DNA: TGTGCCAGCAGCTTGTTTGGGCACAACTCCTACGAGCAGTACTTC.

This sequence joins TRBV5-5 and TRBJ2-3; 8 nucleotides line up with TRBD2. Germline values: CDR1 SGHKS, CDR2 YYEKEE (reference sequence). The V and J ends lost 4 bases and 1 base, in that order; junction bases with no gene match: 2. CDR3 length: 14 amino acids. CDR3 loop: CASSETSGTDTQYF. The CDR3 coding sequence is TGTGCCAGCAGCGAGACTAGCGGCACAGATACGCAGTATTTT.

The CDR3 sequence is CAWREIAREQFF. CDR3 nucleotides: TGTGCCTGGAGGGAAATAGCGAGGGAGCAGTTCTTC. This chain joins TRBV30 and TRBJ2-1; TRBD2 might be the D (5 bases). This CDR3 is 12 amino acids long. Germline CDR1 is GTSNPN and CDR2 is SVGIG (reference sequence). The V end was cut by 3 bases, the J end by 10 bases, with 13 bases between.